This T cell receptor (beta chain) derives from a study of blood T cells in healthy people across ages. Overall study context: The capture of about one barcoded beta molecule per two T cells was achieved by template switching. Notes on the study in general: Samples with more naive T cells showed higher observed beta diversity.

With a J-beta primer mix and a sample-barcoded 5' primer, a second PCR ran about 7 to 12 cycles. Each CDR3 protein gets one entry after TCRdb re-called the 5' RACE reads with MiXCR. The sample carries roughly 680,000 distinct CDR3 sequences, over 40% recorded once. This clonotype was detected only a few times. Its antigen is currently unknown. A much larger clone sits a single nucleotide away, making a read error possible. In each sample, at least 6 million PBMCs were isolated. The CDR3 loop spans 15 amino acids. V dropped 2 bases and J dropped 1; count of bases not matched to a gene: 4. CDR1 and CDR2 from the germline V gene are MNHEY and SVGAGI.

The receptor comes from a woman older than 75 in good health. Sequencing used blood. The chain joins TRBV6-5 to TRBJ1-1, with 7 bases identical to TRBD1. CDR3 coding DNA: TGTGCCAGCAGTTACGGTTGGGACAGGAACACTGAAGCTTTCTTT. As protein: CASSYGWDRNTEAFF.